The 9 T cell receptor beta chains presented below share a single source sample, sequenced in a study of blood T cells in healthy people across ages. A second PCR of about 7 to 12 cycles used a sample-barcoded 5' primer and a J-beta primer mix. TCRdb reanalysed the 5' RACE reads using MiXCR and keeps one entry per CDR3 protein. The sample contains some 900,000 distinct CDR3 sequences, about 44% of which appear only once. The material sequenced was blood. The receptors were gathered from a man aged 25 to 45 in good health.

This chain uses TRBV7-9 with TRBJ1-6; D is possibly TRBD1 (5 bases). This CDR3 comprises 13 residues. V dropped 7 bases and J dropped 8 bases, with 12 bases sitting between them. Germline values: CDR1 SEHNR, CDR2 FQNEAQ (reference sequence). The CDR3, as DNA: TGTGCCAGCAACCTCGGGGCGGATTCACCCCTCCACTTT. Translation gives CASNLGADSPLHF.

This chain uses TRBV5-1 with TRBJ2-5; D is tentatively TRBD1 or TRBD2 (5 bases each). CDR1 and CDR2 (germline): SGHRS, YFSETQ. The CDR3 extends over 15 amino acids. V lost 4 bases, J lost 1 base, and 14 bases lay in between. This chain's CDR3 is CASSRDGESQETQYF. The CDR3 region has the DNA TGCGCCAGCAGCCGGGACGGAGAAAGCCAAGAGACCCAGTACTTC.

This rearrangement joins TRBV7-3 to TRBJ1-1, with D possibly being TRBD1 (6 bases). Germline CDR1 reads SGHTA; CDR2 reads FQGTGA. Deletions cut 5 bases from V and 5 bases from J, with 15 bases between. This CDR3 is built from 14 residues. Here the CDR3 reads CASSLEGEVTEAFF. The CDR3 DNA is TGTGCCAGCAGCCTGGAGGGGGAGGTGACTGAAGCTTTCTTT.

The chain recombines TRBV6-1 with TRBJ2-1; 11 bases align to TRBD1. The ends lost 8 bases at V and 3 bases at J; junction bases unmatched: 3. This CDR3 has 14 residues. Germline V gives CDR1 MNHNS, CDR2 SASEGT. The CDR3 here is CASGQGAIYNEQFF. The CDR3, as DNA: TGTGCCAGCGGACAGGGGGCAATCTACAATGAGCAGTTCTTC.

The table lists this clonotype with a few counts. A much bigger clone sits one base away, suggesting this may be a read error. The chain joins TRBV6-5 to TRBJ1-2; D might be TRBD1 (6 bases). Germline lookup yields CDR1 MNHEY and CDR2 SVGAGI. This CDR3 comprises 14 residues. V was clipped by 2 bases and J by 4 bases, with 11 bases between them. The CDR3 coding sequence is TGTGCCAGCAGTTACGGAGGGGGTAGCTATGGCTACACCTTC. Its protein is CASSYGGGSYGYTF.

Written as DNA, the CDR3 is TGTGCCAGCAGCTTGGCCAGGGACTATAGAGGCAATGAGCAGTTCTTC. Its translation is CASSLARDYRGNEQFF. The genes are TRBV5-6 and TRBJ2-1; TRBD2 aligns across 7 bases. There are 16 residues in the CDR3. CDR1 and CDR2 (germline): SGHDT, YYEEEE. Trimming at V came to 0 bases and at J to 6 bases, leaving 9 bases not matched to a gene. The full variable domain, in which reference TRBV5-6 and TRBJ2-1 provide the parts outside the CDR3, is DAGVTQSPTHLIKTRGQQVTLRCSPKSGHDTVSWYQQALGQGPQFIFQYYEEEERQRGNFPDRFSGHQFPNYSSELNVNALLLGDSALYLCASSLARDYRGNEQFFGPGTRLTVL.

J is TRBJ2-6 and V is TRBV7-9, with D tentatively TRBD1 or TRBD2 (5 bases each). V lost 4 bases and J 0 bases, leaving 13 bases between the germline ends. Germline CDR1 reads SEHNR; CDR2 reads FQNEAQ (reference sequence). The CDR3 covers 17 residues. The CDR3 DNA is TGTGCCAGCAGCTGGGGGATGGGTAGCTCTGGGGCCAACGTCCTGACTTTC. Translated, it gives CASSWGMGSSGANVLTF.

The chain employs TRBV20-1 and TRBJ1-2, with 10 bases identical to TRBD1. CDR1 DFQATT and CDR2 SNEGSKA come from the germline V gene (reference sequence). This CDR3 is built from 13 residues. The V segment lost 5 bases and the J segment 6 bases; nucleotides outside the gene matches: 6. The DNA of the CDR3 is TGCAGTGCTCCCGGACAGGGGGAAAATGGCTACACCTTC. Amino acid sequence: CSAPGQGENGYTF.

The V gene is TRBV27, the J gene TRBJ2-1; 9 nucleotides align to TRBD1. The CDR3 totals 14 residues. Per the germline V gene, CDR1 is MNHEY and CDR2 is SMNVEV (reference sequence). J lost 6 bases, V lost 6 bases, and 6 bases had no gene match. The CDR3 sequence is CASSPGQGLNEQFF. CDR3 in DNA: TGTGCCAGCAGCCCGGGACAGGGCCTCAATGAGCAGTTCTTC.